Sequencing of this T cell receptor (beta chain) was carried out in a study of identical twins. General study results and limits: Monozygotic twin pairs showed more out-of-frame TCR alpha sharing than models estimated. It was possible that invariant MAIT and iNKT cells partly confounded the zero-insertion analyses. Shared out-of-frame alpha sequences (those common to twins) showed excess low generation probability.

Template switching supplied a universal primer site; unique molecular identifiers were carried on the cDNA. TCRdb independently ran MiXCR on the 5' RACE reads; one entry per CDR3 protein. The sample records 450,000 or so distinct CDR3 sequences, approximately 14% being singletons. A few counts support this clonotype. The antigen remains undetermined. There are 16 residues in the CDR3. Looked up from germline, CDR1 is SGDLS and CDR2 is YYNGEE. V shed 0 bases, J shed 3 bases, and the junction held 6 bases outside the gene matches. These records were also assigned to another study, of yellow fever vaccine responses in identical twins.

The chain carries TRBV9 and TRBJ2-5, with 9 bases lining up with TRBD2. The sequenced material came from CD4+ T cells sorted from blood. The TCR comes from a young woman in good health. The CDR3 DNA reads TGTGCCAGCAGCGTAGTAGCGACTAGCGGAAAAGAGACCCAGTACTTC. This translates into CASSVVATSGKETQYF.